These T cell receptor beta chains were read from a single sample in a study of immune characterization of retroperitoneal liposarcoma. TCRdb itself ran the PCR reads through MiXCR, one entry per CDR3 protein. The table has about 10,000 distinct CDR3 sequences, around a third seen once; the top ten hold roughly 23%. The sample comprised tumor tissue. The receptors were gathered from a male donor with retroperitoneal liposarcoma. CDR3s leave out the opening cysteine and the closing phenylalanine or tryptophan.

V	J	CDR3
TRBV6-1	TRBJ2-1	ASGPAGELPF
TRBV6-8	NA	ASRLIGTDNEQY
TRBV7-2	TRBJ1-5	ASSLDAGFSNQPQH
TRBV11-3	TRBJ2-3	ASSGRGTDTQY
TRBV6-1	TRBJ2-5	ASSDLTGGTETQY
TRBV12-3/TRBV12-4	TRBJ2-1	ASSLGLAYNEQF
TRBV4-1	TRBJ2-5	ASSDPGGRETQY
TRBV6-1	TRBJ2-4	ASSEDPLVGGWDIQY
TRBV6-2/TRBV6-3	TRBJ1-1	ASLARGLDTEAF
TRBV27	NA	ASSTQSLAEAYEQY
TRBV11-2	NA	ASSFPGFGREGQNEQY
TRBV6-1	NA	ASSPGPHEQY
TRBV27	TRBJ2-3	ASTLAGATTDTQY
TRBV7-2	NA	ASSLGGLGTGHIETQY
TRBV7-2	TRBJ2-1	ASSLGTSTYNEQF